Below are 3 T cell receptor beta chains sequenced from a single sample in a study of blood T cell repertoires in COVID-19. TCRdb's copy holds only in-frame clones and misses some; the assay was immunoSEQ multiplex PCR. Among more than 250,000 clones listed, approximately 89% were seen once. Sample: PBMCs or T cells enriched from blood (not recorded which). The receptors here all came from a woman in her 30s who had recovered from COVID-19.

The rearrangement links TRBV29-1 to TRBJ2-7; a weak D match, TRBD1 (6 bases). The V gene lost 6 bases and the J gene lost 3 bases, with 15 bases spanning the gap. Per the germline V gene, CDR1 is SQVTM and CDR2 is ANQGSEA. This CDR3 has 13 amino acids. In DNA form, the CDR3 reads TGCAGCGTGGGGACATCGGGATTCTACGAGCAGTACTTC. Protein sequence: CSVGTSGFYEQYF.

This chain uses TRBV30 with TRBJ1-1, with TRBD1 matching over 8 bases. This CDR3 has 14 amino acids. The germline CDR1 and CDR2 sequences are GTSNPN and SVGIG (reference sequence). The V segment lost 3 bases and the J segment 10 bases; nucleotides outside the gene matches: 13. This chain's CDR3 is CAWRVQGAAVRAFF. The DNA of the CDR3 is TGTGCCTGGAGGGTCCAGGGGGCGGCGGTCCGAGCTTTCTTT. The variable domain in full, completed from reference TRBV30 and TRBJ1-1, reads SQTIHQWPATLVQPVGSPLSLECTVEGTSNPNLYWYRQAAGRGLQLLFYSVGIGQISSEVPQNLSASRPQDRQFILSSKKLLLSDSGFYLCAWRVQGAAVRAFFGQGTRLTVV.

This CDR3 is CAISETSGVHYEQYF. CDR3 DNA sequence: TGTGCCATCAGTGAGACTAGCGGGGTCCACTACGAGCAGTACTTC. V usage is TRBV10-3 and J usage is TRBJ2-7, with TRBD2 identical over 10 bases. Germline CDR1 and CDR2: ENHRY and SYGVKD. This CDR3 has 15 residues. Trimming at V came to 2 bases and at J to 3 bases, leaving 4 bases not matched to a gene.